The rows below give T cell receptor beta chains drawn from one sample of a study of cytomegalovirus exposure and HLA in healthy donors. Sequenced by immunoSEQ multiplex PCR; TCRdb stores in-frame clones only, minus some. The sample contains 85,000 to 130,000 clones, over 9% of which appear only once. Source material: PBMCs. The source of these receptors is a middle-aged man in good health and CMV-seropositive. CDR3s include the opening cysteine and the closing phenylalanine or tryptophan. A D gene is named only where the DNA matches it firmly. Size tells how often a clone was seen (once, few, many) or the class of an expanded clone, and some rows leave it out.

clone size: .; V gene: TRBV25-1; J gene: TRBJ2-7; D gene: TRBD1; CDR3 DNA: TGTGCCACGTCGGGACAGGGGGCGCCCTACGAGCAGTACTTC; CDR3 protein: CATSGQGAPYEQYF
clone size: few; V gene: TRBV11-1; J gene: TRBJ2-1; D gene: TRBD1; CDR3 DNA: TGTGCCAGCAGCTCCCAGTTGGGGACAGGGAATGAGCAGTTCTTC; CDR3 protein: CASSSQLGTGNEQFF
clone size: .; V gene: TRBV28; J gene: TRBJ2-5; D gene: TRBD2; CDR3 DNA: TGTGCCAGCAGCGTCGGGACTAGCTTAGAGACCCAGTACTTC; CDR3 protein: CASSVGTSLETQYF
clone size: .; V gene: TRBV11-3; J gene: TRBJ2-1; D gene: TRBD1; CDR3 DNA: TGTGCCAGCAGCTTAGGACAGGGTCCCTCGAATGAGCAGTTCTTC; CDR3 protein: CASSLGQGPSNEQFF
clone size: .; V gene: TRBV9; J gene: TRBJ2-1; D gene: TRBD2; CDR3 DNA: TGTGCCAGCAGCCCATCGGGACTAGCGGCGATCGGAGCTGAGCAGTTCTTC; CDR3 protein: CASSPSGLAAIGAEQFF
clone size: once; V gene: TRBV5-5; J gene: TRBJ2-5; D gene: .; CDR3 DNA: TGTGCCAGCAGCTCAATAGAAGAGACCCAGTACTTC; CDR3 protein: CASSSIEETQYF
clone size: few; V gene: TRBV28; J gene: TRBJ2-2; D gene: .; CDR3 DNA: TGTGCCAGCAGAGTCTCTAGCGAGTGGAACACCGGGGAGCTGTTTTTT; CDR3 protein: CASRVSSEWNTGELFF
clone size: .; V gene: TRBV27; J gene: TRBJ2-7; D gene: TRBD2; CDR3 DNA: TGTGCCAGCAGTACACTACTAGCGGGAGGGTCCTACGAGCAGTACTTC; CDR3 protein: CASSTLLAGGSYEQYF
clone size: .; V gene: TRBV2; J gene: TRBJ2-5; D gene: .; CDR3 DNA: TGTGCCAGCAGTGAAAGGCCGCCGGGGTACTTC; CDR3 protein: CASSERPPGYF
clone size: few; V gene: TRBV5-4; J gene: TRBJ2-5; D gene: TRBD2; CDR3 DNA: TGTGCCAGCAGCTTACCGGGGAGGGCCGGGGAGACCCAGTACTTC; CDR3 protein: CASSLPGRAGETQYF
clone size: few; V gene: TRBV10-3; J gene: TRBJ1-1; D gene: .; CDR3 DNA: TGTGCCACAGGGGTGAACACTGAAGCTTTCTTT; CDR3 protein: CATGVNTEAFF
clone size: .; V gene: TRBV7-2; J gene: TRBJ1-2; D gene: TRBD1; CDR3 DNA: TGTGCCAGCAGCTTCACACAGGGGGCCCCTGGCTACACCTTC; CDR3 protein: CASSFTQGAPGYTF
clone size: .; V gene: TRBV11-1; J gene: TRBJ2-7; D gene: .; CDR3 DNA: TGTGCCAGCAGCCGGAACGGCGGTACTTCCTACGAGCAGTACTTC; CDR3 protein: CASSRNGGTSYEQYF
clone size: few; V gene: TRBV7-9; J gene: TRBJ1-3; D gene: .; CDR3 DNA: TGTGCCAGCAGCTCCTTTGACAGAAACACCATATATTTT; CDR3 protein: CASSSFDRNTIYF
clone size: .; V gene: TRBV7-9; J gene: TRBJ2-7; D gene: TRBD2; CDR3 DNA: TGTGCCAGCAGCTTCAGCGGGAGGGTGTACGAGCAGTACTTC; CDR3 protein: CASSFSGRVYEQYF
clone size: few; V gene: TRBV9; J gene: TRBJ2-3; D gene: TRBD2; CDR3 DNA: TGTGCCAGCAGCGTAGGGGGGAGCGGGATGGCAGATACGCAGTATTTT; CDR3 protein: CASSVGGSGMADTQYF
clone size: .; V gene: TRBV19; J gene: TRBJ1-1; D gene: .; CDR3 DNA: TGTGCCAGTATCCGAAAAGGGGTCGCTGAAGCTTTCTTT; CDR3 protein: CASIRKGVAEAFF
clone size: .; V gene: TRBV5-4; J gene: TRBJ1-1; D gene: .; CDR3 DNA: TGTGCCAGCAGCCCACAGGGATCATATGGTGAAGCTTTCTTT; CDR3 protein: CASSPQGSYGEAFF
clone size: .; V gene: TRBV9; J gene: TRBJ1-1; D gene: .; CDR3 DNA: TGTGCCAGCAGCGTAGGACAGGAAATGGGCACTGAAGCTTTCTTT; CDR3 protein: CASSVGQEMGTEAFF
clone size: few; V gene: TRBV11-2; J gene: TRBJ1-1; D gene: TRBD1; CDR3 DNA: TGTGCCAGCAGCTTAGCGGCAGACAGGGAAGATGAAGCTTTCTTT; CDR3 protein: CASSLAADREDEAFF
clone size: .; V gene: TRBV5-8; J gene: TRBJ2-5; D gene: .; CDR3 DNA: TGTGCCAGCAGCCGTGGCCTTGAGACCGGCGGGATATTGGCGACCCAGTACTTC; CDR3 protein: CASSRGLETGGILATQYF
clone size: .; V gene: TRBV21-1; J gene: TRBJ2-1; D gene: .; CDR3 DNA: TGTGCCAGCAGCTCACGGCGGGGCACGGGGAGCGGGACTTACAATGAGCAGTTCTTC; CDR3 protein: CASSSRRGTGSGTYNEQFF
clone size: few; V gene: TRBV4-2; J gene: TRBJ2-3; D gene: TRBD2; CDR3 DNA: TGTGCCAGCCGTATCGTAGCGGGAGAGACAGATACGCAGTATTTT; CDR3 protein: CASRIVAGETDTQYF
clone size: .; V gene: TRBV5-6; J gene: TRBJ1-1; D gene: .; CDR3 DNA: TGTGCCAGCAGCTTGAGGCCTCACTACATGAACACTGAAGCTTTCTTT; CDR3 protein: CASSLRPHYMNTEAFF
clone size: few; V gene: TRBV28; J gene: TRBJ2-7; D gene: TRBD1; CDR3 DNA: TGTGCCAGCAGTTTTATACCCGGGACAGGGAATTACGAGCAGTACTTC; CDR3 protein: CASSFIPGTGNYEQYF
clone size: few; V gene: TRBV23-1; J gene: TRBJ1-1; D gene: .; CDR3 DNA: TGCGCCAGCGGATGGACAGCCAACACTGAAGCTTTCTTT; CDR3 protein: CASGWTANTEAFF
clone size: few; V gene: TRBV10-3; J gene: TRBJ2-3; D gene: .; CDR3 DNA: TGTGCCGGAAGAGCGGGCTCAACAGATACGCAGTATTTT; CDR3 protein: CAGRAGSTDTQYF
clone size: .; V gene: TRBV28; J gene: TRBJ2-2; D gene: .; CDR3 DNA: TGTGCCAGCAGTTTTCCCGGGGCTAGCGTTAACACCGGGGAGCTGTTTTTT; CDR3 protein: CASSFPGASVNTGELFF
clone size: .; V gene: TRBV27; J gene: TRBJ1-5; D gene: TRBD1; CDR3 DNA: TGTGCCAGCAGTTTAAAGGGACGGGACAGGGTTCAGCCCCAGCATTTT; CDR3 protein: CASSLKGRDRVQPQHF
clone size: few; V gene: TRBV5-6; J gene: TRBJ1-2; D gene: .; CDR3 DNA: TGTGCCAGCAGCGGCAGACAGTTAGGCTACACCTTC; CDR3 protein: CASSGRQLGYTF
clone size: few; V gene: TRBV2; J gene: TRBJ2-7; D gene: .; CDR3 DNA: TGTGCCAGCAGTGAGCCATCCCGCGCCTACGAGCAGTACTTC; CDR3 protein: CASSEPSRAYEQYF
clone size: .; V gene: TRBV7-2; J gene: TRBJ2-5; D gene: TRBD1; CDR3 DNA: TGTGCCAGCAGTTGGGACAGAGAGACCCAGTACTTC; CDR3 protein: CASSWDRETQYF
clone size: few; V gene: TRBV7-9; J gene: TRBJ2-5; D gene: TRBD2; CDR3 DNA: TGTGCCAGCAGCCCCCCTGGGACTAGCCGACAAGAGACCCAGTACTTC; CDR3 protein: CASSPPGTSRQETQYF
clone size: .; V gene: TRBV23-1; J gene: TRBJ1-4; D gene: .; CDR3 DNA: TGCGCCAGCAGTCAATCGGGCCGGCACAAACTGTTTTTT; CDR3 protein: CASSQSGRHKLFF
clone size: .; V gene: TRBV28; J gene: TRBJ1-1; D gene: .; CDR3 DNA: TGTGCCAGCAGTTTTGGAGATAAAAAAGCTTTCTTT; CDR3 protein: CASSFGDKKAFF
clone size: .; V gene: TRBV30; J gene: TRBJ2-7; D gene: TRBD1; CDR3 DNA: TGTGCCTGGAGTGTCGGGCAGGGGGCCTACGAGCAGTACTTC; CDR3 protein: CAWSVGQGAYEQYF
clone size: few; V gene: TRBV7-8; J gene: TRBJ2-1; D gene: .; CDR3 DNA: TGTGCCAGCAGCTTTGGCGGGTCAGCCTACAATGAGCAGTTCTTC; CDR3 protein: CASSFGGSAYNEQFF
clone size: .; V gene: TRBV19; J gene: TRBJ2-7; D gene: TRBD2; CDR3 DNA: TGTGCCAGTAGTATAGATCATAGCAGCGGGAGCGACGAGCAGTACTTC; CDR3 protein: CASSIDHSSGSDEQYF
clone size: few; V gene: TRBV11-3; J gene: TRBJ1-1; D gene: .; CDR3 DNA: TGTGCCAGCAGCTCCCGACTCGGGGAGAACACTGAAGCTTTCTTT; CDR3 protein: CASSSRLGENTEAFF
clone size: .; V gene: TRBV4-2; J gene: TRBJ2-7; D gene: TRBD2; CDR3 DNA: TGTGCCAGCAGCCAGCCTACTAGCGGGAGTTTCTACGAGCAGTACTTC; CDR3 protein: CASSQPTSGSFYEQYF
clone size: .; V gene: TRBV7-2; J gene: TRBJ2-4; D gene: .; CDR3 DNA: TGTGCCAGCAGCCTAGTTTCTCAGGGGTCCAAAAACATTCAGTACTTC; CDR3 protein: CASSLVSQGSKNIQYF
clone size: .; V gene: TRBV7-9; J gene: TRBJ2-2; D gene: .; CDR3 DNA: TGTGCCAGCAGCTCCCGGGACACCTACACCGGGGAGCTGTTTTTT; CDR3 protein: CASSSRDTYTGELFF
clone size: .; V gene: TRBV7-9; J gene: TRBJ1-3; D gene: .; CDR3 DNA: TGTGCCAGCAGCTCGACAGCTGGAAACACCATATATTTT; CDR3 protein: CASSSTAGNTIYF
clone size: few; V gene: TRBV29-1; J gene: TRBJ2-6; D gene: .; CDR3 DNA: TGCAGCGTTGATGATAGGAGATACTCTGGGGCCAACGTCCTGACTTTC; CDR3 protein: CSVDDRRYSGANVLTF
clone size: few; V gene: TRBV7-2; J gene: TRBJ2-5; D gene: TRBD2; CDR3 DNA: TGTGCCAGCAGCTTATCCTCGGGGGGGCAGGGAGGGCGGCAAGAGACCCAGTACTTC; CDR3 protein: CASSLSSGGQGGRQETQYF
clone size: few; V gene: TRBV2; J gene: TRBJ2-4; D gene: .; CDR3 DNA: TGTGCCAGCAGTGTCGGCAGGGGCGGTGAAAACATTCAGTACTTC; CDR3 protein: CASSVGRGGENIQYF
clone size: .; V gene: TRBV7-9; J gene: TRBJ2-3; D gene: .; CDR3 DNA: TGTGCCAGCAGTCCGGAGACAGATACGCAGTATTTT; CDR3 protein: CASSPETDTQYF
clone size: few; V gene: TRBV11-1; J gene: TRBJ2-2; D gene: .; CDR3 DNA: TGTGCCAGCAGCTCGACTCTAGCGGGGGAGCTGTTTTTT; CDR3 protein: CASSSTLAGELFF
clone size: few; V gene: TRBV6-4; J gene: TRBJ2-1; D gene: TRBD2; CDR3 DNA: TGTGCCAGCAGTGACGGGGGGACTAGCAATGAGCAGTTCTTC; CDR3 protein: CASSDGGTSNEQFF
clone size: few; V gene: TRBV9; J gene: TRBJ1-1; D gene: .; CDR3 DNA: TGTGCCAGCAGCCTCGGACAGAAGAACACTGAAGCTTTCTTT; CDR3 protein: CASSLGQKNTEAFF
clone size: .; V gene: TRBV9; J gene: TRBJ2-3; D gene: .; CDR3 DNA: TGTGCCAGCAGCGTAAGAGGCGCAGATACGCAGTATTTT; CDR3 protein: CASSVRGADTQYF
clone size: .; V gene: TRBV15; J gene: TRBJ2-7; D gene: .; CDR3 DNA: TGTGCCACCTTCGCTAGAAGCTCCTACGAGCAGTACTTC; CDR3 protein: CATFARSSYEQYF
clone size: .; V gene: TRBV7-8; J gene: TRBJ1-2; D gene: TRBD1; CDR3 DNA: TGTGCCAGCAGCACAGGGACAGCCATCTATGGCTACACCTTC; CDR3 protein: CASSTGTAIYGYTF
clone size: .; V gene: TRBV5-8; J gene: TRBJ2-1; D gene: TRBD2; CDR3 DNA: TGTGCCAGCAGCTTCACGGGAGGGCCTTGGTTCTTC; CDR3 protein: CASSFTGGPWFF
clone size: .; V gene: TRBV5-5; J gene: TRBJ2-1; D gene: TRBD2; CDR3 DNA: TGTGCCAGCAGCTTGTTTGTTAGCGGGAGTTCCGGCTACAATGAGCAGTTCTTC; CDR3 protein: CASSLFVSGSSGYNEQFF
clone size: .; V gene: TRBV29-1; J gene: TRBJ2-7; D gene: .; CDR3 DNA: TGCAGCGTTAGCATCCTGGGCAGGGGTACCTACGAGCAGTACTTC; CDR3 protein: CSVSILGRGTYEQYF
clone size: few; V gene: TRBV5-1; J gene: TRBJ2-5; D gene: TRBD1; CDR3 DNA: TGCGCCAGCAGCTTGGACAGGGGCGGAGAGACCCAGTACTTC; CDR3 protein: CASSLDRGGETQYF
clone size: few; V gene: TRBV11-2; J gene: TRBJ2-2; D gene: TRBD1; CDR3 DNA: TGTGCCAGCGGGGACAGGAACACCGGGGAGCTGTTTTTT; CDR3 protein: CASGDRNTGELFF
clone size: .; V gene: TRBV4-1; J gene: TRBJ1-5; D gene: TRBD1; CDR3 DNA: TGCGCCAGCAGCCACGCCTTAACCGGGACAGGGAGAAGCAATCAGCCCCAGCATTTT; CDR3 protein: CASSHALTGTGRSNQPQHF